The TCR beta chain under discussion was sequenced for a study of blood T cell repertoires in COVID-19. As for the study in general: Samples taken during acute and convalescent COVID-19 were collected in the United States, Italy and Spain. In each case, the material was cDNA or gDNA derived from T cells, B-cell-depleted T cells, or PBMCs.

As handled by the study authors: For nucleated cells, counts were estimated from reference gene primer amplification. Generated by immunoSEQ multiplex PCR, the TCRdb table keeps only in-frame clones and is missing some. V and J calls and clone size come straight from that table; D and trimming were deduced from the DNA. This table holds roughly 65,000 clones, 82% found once. This receptor was obtained from a human donor in a cohort sampled during active COVID-19. The specimen sequenced was peripheral blood.

CDR3 region: CASSLNRGPWYGYTF. CDR3 coding DNA: TGTGCCAGCAGCTTAAACAGGGGGCCCTGGTATGGCTACACCTTC. V is TRBV5-6 and J is TRBJ1-2, with TRBD1 identical over 9 bases. The V segment lost 2 bases and the J segment 5 bases; nucleotides outside the gene matches: 7. The CDR3 extends over 15 amino acids. Germline V gene data show CDR1 as SGHDT and CDR2 as YYEEEE.